Listed below are T cell receptor beta chains from one sample, sequenced in a study of T cell responses to AZD1222 COVID-19 vaccine. Assay used: immunoSEQ multiplex PCR; TCRdb lists only in-frame clones, some missing. The sample consists of roughly 84,000 clones, roughly 85% of them appearing once. The specimen was peripheral blood, collected on day 0 of AZD1222 vaccination. The receptors were gathered from an adult in good health. Both conserved end residues are part of each CDR3. A D gene is named only where the DNA matches it firmly. Some rows have no size entry. The others give once, few or many, or a class for an expanded clone.

abundance: NA; d_gene: TRBD1; v_gene: TRBV6-6; j_gene: TRBJ1-2; CDR3aa: CASTEDRVKLGYGYTF; CDR3nt: TGTGCCAGCACCGAGGACAGGGTAAAATTAGGCTATGGCTACACCTTC
abundance: NA; d_gene: NA; v_gene: TRBV7-8; j_gene: TRBJ1-5; CDR3aa: CASSLAGKDQPQHF; CDR3nt: TGTGCCAGCAGCTTAGCTGGGAAGGATCAGCCCCAGCATTTT
abundance: NA; d_gene: NA; v_gene: TRBV5-6; j_gene: TRBJ2-7; CDR3aa: CASSLFQEQYF; CDR3nt: TGTGCCAGCAGCTTGTTTCAGGAGCAGTACTTC
abundance: NA; d_gene: TRBD2; v_gene: TRBV5-4; j_gene: TRBJ2-1; CDR3aa: CASSKGLARNEQFF; CDR3nt: TGTGCCAGCAGCAAAGGACTAGCGAGAAATGAGCAGTTCTTC
abundance: NA; d_gene: NA; v_gene: TRBV28; j_gene: TRBJ1-4; CDR3aa: CASSPPPQSQGWGTTNEKLFF; CDR3nt: TGTGCCAGCAGCCCGCCCCCCCAAAGCCAGGGTTGGGGTACAACTAATGAAAAACTGTTTTTT
abundance: NA; d_gene: NA; v_gene: TRBV6-5; j_gene: TRBJ1-1; CDR3aa: CASSYETGNTEAFF; CDR3nt: TGTGCCAGCAGTTACGAGACGGGGAACACTGAAGCTTTCTTT
abundance: NA; d_gene: TRBD1; v_gene: TRBV5-1; j_gene: TRBJ2-3; CDR3aa: CASILGQGFDTDTQYF; CDR3nt: TGCGCCAGCATCCTCGGACAGGGATTTGACACAGATACGCAGTATTTT
abundance: NA; d_gene: TRBD1; v_gene: TRBV10-3; j_gene: TRBJ1-4; CDR3aa: CAISTGATNEKLFF; CDR3nt: TGTGCCATCAGTACAGGGGCAACTAATGAAAAACTGTTTTTT
abundance: NA; d_gene: NA; v_gene: TRBV30; j_gene: TRBJ1-1; CDR3aa: CAWSPLSWGTPTEAFF; CDR3nt: TGTGCCTGGAGTCCTCTCTCCTGGGGGACTCCTACTGAAGCTTTCTTT
abundance: NA; d_gene: NA; v_gene: TRBV2; j_gene: TRBJ2-7; CDR3aa: CASIHELGSYEQYF; CDR3nt: TGTGCCAGCATTCATGAACTAGGGAGCTACGAGCAGTACTTC
abundance: NA; d_gene: TRBD1; v_gene: TRBV7-9; j_gene: TRBJ1-2; CDR3aa: CASSATGTGLNGYTF; CDR3nt: TGTGCCAGCAGCGCTACCGGGACAGGGTTGAATGGCTACACCTTC
abundance: NA; d_gene: TRBD1; v_gene: TRBV13; j_gene: TRBJ1-2; CDR3aa: CASSSGQGNYGYTF; CDR3nt: TGTGCCAGCAGCTCCGGACAGGGGAACTATGGCTACACCTTC
abundance: NA; d_gene: NA; v_gene: TRBV11-2; j_gene: TRBJ2-1; CDR3aa: CASSLGSGGNYNEQFF; CDR3nt: TGTGCCAGCAGCTTGGGCTCGGGCGGAAACTACAATGAGCAGTTCTTC
abundance: NA; d_gene: TRBD1; v_gene: TRBV27; j_gene: TRBJ1-1; CDR3aa: CASSLDRVNTEAFF; CDR3nt: TGTGCCAGCAGTCTGGACAGGGTTAACACTGAAGCTTTCTTT
abundance: once; d_gene: NA; v_gene: TRBV28; j_gene: TRBJ1-1; CDR3aa: CASIPAGAGNTEAFF; CDR3nt: TGTGCCAGCATCCCCGCCGGGGCAGGGAACACTGAAGCTTTCTTT
abundance: NA; d_gene: TRBD1; v_gene: TRBV7-3; j_gene: TRBJ1-3; CDR3aa: CASSPGGAGNTIYF; CDR3nt: TGTGCCAGCAGTCCAGGGGGGGCTGGAAACACCATATATTTT
abundance: few; d_gene: NA; v_gene: TRBV19; j_gene: TRBJ1-2; CDR3aa: CASSIDLRGYGYTF; CDR3nt: TGTGCCAGTAGTATAGATCTCAGGGGCTATGGCTACACCTTC
abundance: NA; d_gene: NA; v_gene: TRBV6-5; j_gene: TRBJ1-1; CDR3aa: CASSPLTLNTEAFF; CDR3nt: TGTGCCAGCAGTCCCCTCACGTTGAACACTGAAGCTTTCTTT
abundance: NA; d_gene: NA; v_gene: TRBV4-2; j_gene: TRBJ2-5; CDR3aa: CASSQGTGTRETQYF; CDR3nt: TGTGCCAGCAGCCAAGGTACAGGGACGAGGGAGACCCAGTACTTC
abundance: NA; d_gene: TRBD1; v_gene: TRBV29-1; j_gene: TRBJ2-6; CDR3aa: CSVVGGAGANVLTF; CDR3nt: TGCAGCGTTGTAGGGGGCGCTGGGGCCAACGTCCTGACTTTC
abundance: NA; d_gene: NA; v_gene: TRBV6-4; j_gene: TRBJ2-3; CDR3aa: CASSAAGTDTQYF; CDR3nt: TGTGCCAGCAGTGCTGCGGGCACAGATACGCAGTATTTT
abundance: NA; d_gene: NA; v_gene: TRBV6-2/TRBV6-3; j_gene: TRBJ1-2; CDR3aa: CASSYGGGANHYGYTF; CDR3nt: TGTGCCAGCAGTTACGGAGGAGGTGCAAACCACTATGGCTACACCTTC
abundance: NA; d_gene: NA; v_gene: TRBV19; j_gene: TRBJ1-1; CDR3aa: CASLNYSSGNTEAFF; CDR3nt: TGTGCCAGTTTGAACTACTCCTCGGGGAACACTGAAGCTTTCTTT
abundance: NA; d_gene: TRBD2; v_gene: TRBV29-1; j_gene: TRBJ2-1; CDR3aa: CSVATGTSGSSWQFF; CDR3nt: TGCAGCGTAGCCACCGGGACTAGCGGGAGTTCTTGGCAGTTCTTC
abundance: NA; d_gene: NA; v_gene: TRBV6-6; j_gene: TRBJ1-4; CDR3aa: CASSYRATNEKLFF; CDR3nt: TGTGCCAGCAGTTATAGAGCAACTAATGAAAAACTGTTTTTT
abundance: NA; d_gene: NA; v_gene: TRBV7-2; j_gene: TRBJ2-7; CDR3aa: CASSSPGAVWEQYF; CDR3nt: TGTGCCAGCAGCTCCCCCGGCGCGGTTTGGGAGCAGTACTTC
abundance: NA; d_gene: NA; v_gene: TRBV6-5; j_gene: TRBJ1-1; CDR3aa: CASTPGRVPGTEAFF; CDR3nt: TGTGCCAGCACCCCCGGGAGGGTACCGGGGACTGAAGCTTTCTTT
abundance: NA; d_gene: TRBD1; v_gene: TRBV15; j_gene: TRBJ1-4; CDR3aa: CATSRPPHPGQKF; CDR3nt: TGTGCCACCAGCAGACCCCCTCATCCGGGACAGAAGTTT
abundance: NA; d_gene: NA; v_gene: TRBV2; j_gene: TRBJ1-3; CDR3aa: CASREAGAGNTIYF; CDR3nt: TGTGCCAGCAGGGAGGCAGGGGCTGGAAACACCATATATTTT
abundance: once; d_gene: NA; v_gene: TRBV19; j_gene: TRBJ1-6; CDR3aa: CASSIGESPLHF; CDR3nt: TGTGCCAGTAGTATCGGCGAATCACCCCTCCACTTT